This record covers a single T cell receptor (beta chain). This record belongs to a study of blood T cell repertoires in COVID-19. Background on the study: Samples taken during acute and convalescent COVID-19 were collected in the United States, Italy and Spain. Nucleic acid was either cDNA or gDNA, and it came from T cells, B-cell-depleted T cells, or PBMCs.

V lost 6 bases and J lost 4, with 19 bases in between. Germline CDR1 is MNHEY and CDR2 is SMNVEV (reference sequence). The CDR3 runs to 15 residues. Study processing details: Estimated nucleated cell counts came from reference gene primer amplification. Data came from immunoSEQ multiplex PCR; TCRdb stores just in-frame clones and leaves some out. Clone size and the V and J calls come from that table; the DNA yielded D and trimming. Of about 200,000 clones in the sample, around 84% were seen once. This clonotype was obtained from a human donor in a cohort sampled during active COVID-19. The rearrangement links TRBV27 to TRBJ2-7; tentative D call: TRBD2 (6 bases). Sequenced input: peripheral blood. CDR3 DNA: TGTGCCAGCAGGCCCATGGCCGGAGGGTTTTACGAGCAGTACTTC. Residues: CASRPMAGGFYEQYF.